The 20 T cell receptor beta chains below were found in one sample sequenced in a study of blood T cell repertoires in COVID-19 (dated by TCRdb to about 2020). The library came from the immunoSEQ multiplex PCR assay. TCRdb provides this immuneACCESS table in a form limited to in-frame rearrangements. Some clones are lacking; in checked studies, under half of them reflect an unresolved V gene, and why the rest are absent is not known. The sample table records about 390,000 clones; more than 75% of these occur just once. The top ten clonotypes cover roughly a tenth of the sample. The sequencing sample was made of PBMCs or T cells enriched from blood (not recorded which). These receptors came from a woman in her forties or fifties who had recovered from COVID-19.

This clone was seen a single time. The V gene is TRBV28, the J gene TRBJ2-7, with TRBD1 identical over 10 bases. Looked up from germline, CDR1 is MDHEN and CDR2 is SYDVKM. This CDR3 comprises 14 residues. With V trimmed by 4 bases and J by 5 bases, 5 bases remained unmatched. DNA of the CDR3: TGTGCCAGCAGTTCTATGGGACAGGGGAACGAGCAGTACTTC. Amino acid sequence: CASSSMGQGNEQYF.

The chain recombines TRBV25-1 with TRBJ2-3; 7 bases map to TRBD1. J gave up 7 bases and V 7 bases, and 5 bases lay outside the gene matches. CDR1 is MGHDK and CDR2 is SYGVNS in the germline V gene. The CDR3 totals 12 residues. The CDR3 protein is CASIGGENTQYF. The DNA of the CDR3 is TGTGCCAGCATAGGGGGCGAAAATACGCAGTATTTT.

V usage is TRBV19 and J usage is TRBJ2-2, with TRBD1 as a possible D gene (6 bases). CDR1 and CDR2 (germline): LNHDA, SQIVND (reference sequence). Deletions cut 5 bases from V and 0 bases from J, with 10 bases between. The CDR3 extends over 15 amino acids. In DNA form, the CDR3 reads TGTGCCAGTAGTTTCAGGGGTTCGAACACCGGGGAGCTGTTTTTT. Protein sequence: CASSFRGSNTGELFF.

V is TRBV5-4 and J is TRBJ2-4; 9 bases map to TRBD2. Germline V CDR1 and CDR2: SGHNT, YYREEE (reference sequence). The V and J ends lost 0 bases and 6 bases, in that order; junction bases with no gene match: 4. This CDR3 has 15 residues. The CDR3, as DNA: TGTGCCAGCAGCTTGGGACGCGGGGGGGTAAACATTCAGTACTTC. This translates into CASSLGRGGVNIQYF.

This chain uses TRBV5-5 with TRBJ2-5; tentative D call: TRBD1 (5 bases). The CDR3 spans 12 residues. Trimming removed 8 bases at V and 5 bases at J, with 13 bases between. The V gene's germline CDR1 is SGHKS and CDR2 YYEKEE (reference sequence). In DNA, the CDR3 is TGTGCCAGTCTCGCAGGGTTTGAGACCCAGTACTTC. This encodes CASLAGFETQYF. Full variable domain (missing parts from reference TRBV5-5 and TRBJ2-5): DAGVTQSPTHLIKTRGQQVTLRCSPISGHKSVSWYQQVLGQGPQFIFQYYEKEERGRGNFPDRFSARQFPNYSSELNVNALLLGDSALYLCASLAGFETQYFGPGTRLLVL.

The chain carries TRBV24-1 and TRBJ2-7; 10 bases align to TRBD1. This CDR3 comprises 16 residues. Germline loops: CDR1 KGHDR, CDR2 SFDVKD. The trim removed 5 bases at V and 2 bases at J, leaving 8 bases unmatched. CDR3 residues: CATSGGGGQGAYEQYF. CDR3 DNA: TGTGCCACCAGTGGCGGAGGAGGACAGGGGGCCTACGAGCAGTACTTC.

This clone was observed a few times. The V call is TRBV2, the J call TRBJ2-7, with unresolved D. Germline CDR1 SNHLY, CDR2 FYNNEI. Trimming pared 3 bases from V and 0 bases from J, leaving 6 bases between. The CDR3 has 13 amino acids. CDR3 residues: CASSDGGSYEQYF. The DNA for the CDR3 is TGTGCCAGCAGTGATGGCGGCTCCTACGAGCAGTACTTC.

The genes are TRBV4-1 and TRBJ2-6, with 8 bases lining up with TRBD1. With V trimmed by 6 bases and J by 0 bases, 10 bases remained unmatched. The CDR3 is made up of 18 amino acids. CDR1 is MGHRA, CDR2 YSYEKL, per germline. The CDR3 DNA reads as TGCGCCAGCAGTCGCACAGGGGGAATAGTCTCTGGGGCCAACGTCCTGACTTTC. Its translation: CASSRTGGIVSGANVLTF.

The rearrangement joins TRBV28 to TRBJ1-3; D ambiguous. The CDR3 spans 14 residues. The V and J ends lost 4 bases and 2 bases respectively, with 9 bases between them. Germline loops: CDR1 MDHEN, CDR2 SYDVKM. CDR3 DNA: TGTGCCAGCAGTTCATTCACAACTGGAAACACCATATATTTT. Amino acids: CASSSFTTGNTIYF.

The CDR3 DNA follows: TGTGCCAGCAGCCAGTCTGGACAATTCGAGCAGTACTTC. It codes for CASSQSGQFEQYF. The rearrangement links TRBV4-2 to TRBJ2-7; D may be TRBD1 (5 bases). The CDR3 sequence is 13 residues long. Trimming took 3 bases from V and 6 from J, leaving 12 bases between them. Germline CDR1 is LGHNA and CDR2 is YNFKEQ.

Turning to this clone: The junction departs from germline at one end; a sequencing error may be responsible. In DNA, the CDR3 is TGCGCCAGCAGCTTACGACAGGGGAACACTGAAGCTTTCTTT. Residues: CASSLRQGNTEAFF. This chain uses TRBV7-6 with TRBJ1-1; 7 bases align to TRBD1. The CDR3 contains 14 residues. Germline assignment: CDR1 SGHVS and CDR2 FNYEAQ. The full variable domain, in which reference TRBV7-6 and TRBJ1-1 provide the parts outside the CDR3, is GAGVSQSPRYKVTKRGQDVALRCDPISGHVSLYWYRQALGQGPEFLTYFNYEAQQDKSGLPNDRFSAERPEGSISTLTIQRTEQRDSAMYRCASSLRQGNTEAFFGQGTRLTVV.

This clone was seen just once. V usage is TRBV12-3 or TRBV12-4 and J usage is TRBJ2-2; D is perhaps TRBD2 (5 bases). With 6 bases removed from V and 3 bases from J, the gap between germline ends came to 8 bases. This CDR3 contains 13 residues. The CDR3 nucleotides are TGTGCCAGCAGCATGAGGGACACCGGGGAGCTGTTTTTT. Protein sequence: CASSMRDTGELFF.

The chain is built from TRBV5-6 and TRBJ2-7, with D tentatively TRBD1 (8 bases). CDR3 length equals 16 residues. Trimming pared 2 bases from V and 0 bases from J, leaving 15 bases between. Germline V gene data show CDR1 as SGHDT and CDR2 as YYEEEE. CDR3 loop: CASSFGGDRNSYEQYF. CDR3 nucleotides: TGTGCCAGCAGCTTTGGGGGGGACAGGAACTCCTACGAGCAGTACTTC.

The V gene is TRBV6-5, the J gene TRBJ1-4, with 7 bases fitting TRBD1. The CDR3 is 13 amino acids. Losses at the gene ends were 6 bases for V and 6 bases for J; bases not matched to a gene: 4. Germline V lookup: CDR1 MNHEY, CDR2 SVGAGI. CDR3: CASSAGTDEKLFF. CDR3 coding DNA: TGTGCCAGCAGCGCAGGGACAGATGAAAAACTGTTTTTT.

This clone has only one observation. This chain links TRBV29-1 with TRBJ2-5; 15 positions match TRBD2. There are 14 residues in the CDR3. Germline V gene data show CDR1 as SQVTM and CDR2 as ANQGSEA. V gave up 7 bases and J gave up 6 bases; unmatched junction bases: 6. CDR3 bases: TGCAGCGCCCGGACTAGCGGGGGGGCAAAGACCCAGTACTTC. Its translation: CSARTSGGAKTQYF.

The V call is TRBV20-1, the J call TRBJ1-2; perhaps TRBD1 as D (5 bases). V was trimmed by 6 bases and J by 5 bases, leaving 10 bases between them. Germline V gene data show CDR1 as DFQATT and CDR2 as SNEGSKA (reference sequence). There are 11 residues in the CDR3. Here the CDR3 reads CSAKGKYGYTF. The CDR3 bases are TGCAGTGCCAAGGGGAAATATGGCTACACCTTC.

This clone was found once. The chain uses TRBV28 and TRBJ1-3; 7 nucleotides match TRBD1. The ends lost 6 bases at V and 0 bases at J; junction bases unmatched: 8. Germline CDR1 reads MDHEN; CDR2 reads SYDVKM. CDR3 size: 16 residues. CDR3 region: CASRETGSSSGNTIYF. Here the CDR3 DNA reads TGTGCCAGCAGGGAGACAGGGTCCAGCTCTGGAAACACCATATATTTT.

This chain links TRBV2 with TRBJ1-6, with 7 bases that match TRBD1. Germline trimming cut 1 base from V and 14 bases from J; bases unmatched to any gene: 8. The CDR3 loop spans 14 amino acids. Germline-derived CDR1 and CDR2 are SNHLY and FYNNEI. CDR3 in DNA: TGTGCCAGCAGTGAAGGAGACAGGGTTTTCGCCCTCCACTTT. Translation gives CASSEGDRVFALHF.

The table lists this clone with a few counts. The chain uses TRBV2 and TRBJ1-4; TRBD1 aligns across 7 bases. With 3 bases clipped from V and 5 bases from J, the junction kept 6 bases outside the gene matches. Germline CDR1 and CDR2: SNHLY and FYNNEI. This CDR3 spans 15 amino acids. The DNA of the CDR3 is TGTGCCAGCAGTGATAGGGGCAGGGGGAATGAAAAACTGTTTTTT. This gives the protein CASSDRGRGNEKLFF. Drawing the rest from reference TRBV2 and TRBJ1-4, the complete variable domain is EPEVTQTPSHQVTQMGQEVILRCVPISNHLYFYWYRQILGQKVEFLVSFYNNEISEKSEIFDDQFSVERPDGSNFTLKIRSTKLEDSAMYFCASSDRGRGNEKLFFGSGTQLSVL.

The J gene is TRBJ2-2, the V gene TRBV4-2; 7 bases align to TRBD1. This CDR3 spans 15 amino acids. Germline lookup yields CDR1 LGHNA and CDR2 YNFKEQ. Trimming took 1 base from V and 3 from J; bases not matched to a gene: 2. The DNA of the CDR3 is TGTGCCAGCAGCCAAGGGACAGGCTACACCGGGGAGCTGTTTTTT. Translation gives CASSQGTGYTGELFF.